This passage covers 8 T cell receptor beta chains from one sample sequenced in a study of immune cell composition in non-small cell lung cancer. The repertoire was sequenced with immunoSEQ multiplex PCR; TCRdb's copy has only in-frame clones and lacks some. The sample lists about 16,000 clones; 77% were seen once. Normal lung was taken at the farthest possible site, at least 3 cm from tumour. The same specimen was also included in a second study, on CD4 T cells in lung cancer.

Material: non-adjacent lung tissue. The source is a human donor with non-small cell lung cancer.

This chain connects TRBV7-9 to TRBJ1-1; D is ambiguous. Germline V gives CDR1 SEHNR, CDR2 FQNEAQ (reference sequence). The CDR3 loop spans 14 amino acids. Trimming removed 0 bases from V and 10 bases from J, with 15 bases in between. DNA for the CDR3: TGTGCCAGCAGCTTAGCGGGTCCGAGGGAGGGAGCTTTCTTT. Encoded protein: CASSLAGPREGAFF.

This clone was counted between two and nine times. V and J are TRBV9 and TRBJ2-2; D possibly uses TRBD1 or TRBD2 (6 bases each). CDR3 size: 16 residues. Germline loops: CDR1 SGDLS, CDR2 YYNGEE. The V end lost 1 base, the J end lost 1 base, and 11 bases lay between the germline ends. CDR3 in amino acids: CASSVRGGGNTGELFF. For the CDR3, the DNA is TGTGCCAGCAGCGTAAGAGGAGGGGGGAACACCGGGGAGCTGTTTTTT.

The chain uses TRBV7-9 and TRBJ1-4, with a tentative D call TRBD1 (5 bases). The CDR3 has 16 amino acids. V lost 6 bases, J lost 8 bases, and 22 bases lay in between. Germline assignment: CDR1 SEHNR and CDR2 FQNEAQ (reference sequence). CDR3 sequence: CASSPTDPIRGEKLFF. CDR3 in DNA: TGTGCCAGCAGTCCTACGGATCCCATCCGGGGCGAAAAACTGTTTTTT.

This clone came up once. The J gene is TRBJ2-7, the V gene TRBV11-3; 9 bases fit TRBD1. This CDR3 spans 15 amino acids. V shed 4 bases, J shed 3 bases, and the junction held 7 bases outside the gene matches. CDR1 and CDR2 from the germline V gene are SGHNT and YENEEA. CDR3 protein: CASSYRDREYYEQYF. CDR3 nucleotides: TGTGCCAGCAGCTACCGGGACAGGGAGTACTACGAGCAGTACTTC.

This chain uses TRBV5-3 with TRBJ1-2; D not resolved. TRBV5-3 is filed as an ORF, its function uncertain. The CDR3 covers 15 residues. Between the trimmed V and J ends, which lost 4 bases and 2 bases, there was a span of 15 bases. CDR3 coding DNA: TGTGCCAGAAGCCTAGCGACATCGGAAAACTATGGCTACACCTTC. This sequence encodes CARSLATSENYGYTF.

The V call is TRBV7-2, the J call TRBJ2-3, with 12 bases that match TRBD2. In germline, CDR1 is SGHTA, CDR2 FQGNSA. The length of the CDR3 is 15 residues. After removal of 4 bases from V and 5 bases from J, the junction contained 4 bases not matched to a gene. The CDR3 DNA reads as TGTGCCAGCAGCTCCGGGACTAGCGGGCAAGATACGCAGTATTTT. Translation: CASSSGTSGQDTQYF.

The chain links TRBV6-6 to TRBJ2-1, with D possibly TRBD1 on 6 matching bases. Germline assignment: CDR1 MNHNY and CDR2 SVGAGI (reference sequence). CDR3 length: 12 amino acids. V was cut by 2 bases and J by 15 bases, with 14 bases left in between. The chain's CDR3 is CASSYRSGAMFF. The DNA of the CDR3 is TGTGCCAGCAGTTACCGGTCAGGGGCGATGTTCTTC.

The rearrangement uses TRBV30 and TRBJ1-5; TRBD1 aligns across 8 bases. V lost 5 bases and J lost 7; bases outside the gene matches: 7. Per the germline V gene, CDR1 is GTSNPN and CDR2 is SVGIG (reference sequence). The CDR3 consists of 13 residues. The CDR3 is CAWAGQGIQPQHF. The CDR3 DNA sequence: TGTGCCTGGGCCGGACAGGGAATACAGCCCCAGCATTTT.